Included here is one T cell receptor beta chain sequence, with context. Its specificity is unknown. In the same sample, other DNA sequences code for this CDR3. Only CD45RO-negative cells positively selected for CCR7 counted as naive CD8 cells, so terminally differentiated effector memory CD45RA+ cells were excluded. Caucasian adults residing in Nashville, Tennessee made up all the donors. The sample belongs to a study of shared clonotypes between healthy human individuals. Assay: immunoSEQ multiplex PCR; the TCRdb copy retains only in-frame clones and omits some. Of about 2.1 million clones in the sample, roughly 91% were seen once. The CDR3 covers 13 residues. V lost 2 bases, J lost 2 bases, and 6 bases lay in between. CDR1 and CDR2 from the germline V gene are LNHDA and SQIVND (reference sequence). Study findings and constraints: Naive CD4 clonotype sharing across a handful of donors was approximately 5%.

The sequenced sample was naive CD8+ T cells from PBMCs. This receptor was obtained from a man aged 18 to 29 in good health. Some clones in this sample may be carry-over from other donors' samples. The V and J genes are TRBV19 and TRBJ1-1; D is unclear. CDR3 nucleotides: TGTGCCAGTAGTATAACAGCTAACACTGAAGCTTTCTTT. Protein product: CASSITANTEAFF.